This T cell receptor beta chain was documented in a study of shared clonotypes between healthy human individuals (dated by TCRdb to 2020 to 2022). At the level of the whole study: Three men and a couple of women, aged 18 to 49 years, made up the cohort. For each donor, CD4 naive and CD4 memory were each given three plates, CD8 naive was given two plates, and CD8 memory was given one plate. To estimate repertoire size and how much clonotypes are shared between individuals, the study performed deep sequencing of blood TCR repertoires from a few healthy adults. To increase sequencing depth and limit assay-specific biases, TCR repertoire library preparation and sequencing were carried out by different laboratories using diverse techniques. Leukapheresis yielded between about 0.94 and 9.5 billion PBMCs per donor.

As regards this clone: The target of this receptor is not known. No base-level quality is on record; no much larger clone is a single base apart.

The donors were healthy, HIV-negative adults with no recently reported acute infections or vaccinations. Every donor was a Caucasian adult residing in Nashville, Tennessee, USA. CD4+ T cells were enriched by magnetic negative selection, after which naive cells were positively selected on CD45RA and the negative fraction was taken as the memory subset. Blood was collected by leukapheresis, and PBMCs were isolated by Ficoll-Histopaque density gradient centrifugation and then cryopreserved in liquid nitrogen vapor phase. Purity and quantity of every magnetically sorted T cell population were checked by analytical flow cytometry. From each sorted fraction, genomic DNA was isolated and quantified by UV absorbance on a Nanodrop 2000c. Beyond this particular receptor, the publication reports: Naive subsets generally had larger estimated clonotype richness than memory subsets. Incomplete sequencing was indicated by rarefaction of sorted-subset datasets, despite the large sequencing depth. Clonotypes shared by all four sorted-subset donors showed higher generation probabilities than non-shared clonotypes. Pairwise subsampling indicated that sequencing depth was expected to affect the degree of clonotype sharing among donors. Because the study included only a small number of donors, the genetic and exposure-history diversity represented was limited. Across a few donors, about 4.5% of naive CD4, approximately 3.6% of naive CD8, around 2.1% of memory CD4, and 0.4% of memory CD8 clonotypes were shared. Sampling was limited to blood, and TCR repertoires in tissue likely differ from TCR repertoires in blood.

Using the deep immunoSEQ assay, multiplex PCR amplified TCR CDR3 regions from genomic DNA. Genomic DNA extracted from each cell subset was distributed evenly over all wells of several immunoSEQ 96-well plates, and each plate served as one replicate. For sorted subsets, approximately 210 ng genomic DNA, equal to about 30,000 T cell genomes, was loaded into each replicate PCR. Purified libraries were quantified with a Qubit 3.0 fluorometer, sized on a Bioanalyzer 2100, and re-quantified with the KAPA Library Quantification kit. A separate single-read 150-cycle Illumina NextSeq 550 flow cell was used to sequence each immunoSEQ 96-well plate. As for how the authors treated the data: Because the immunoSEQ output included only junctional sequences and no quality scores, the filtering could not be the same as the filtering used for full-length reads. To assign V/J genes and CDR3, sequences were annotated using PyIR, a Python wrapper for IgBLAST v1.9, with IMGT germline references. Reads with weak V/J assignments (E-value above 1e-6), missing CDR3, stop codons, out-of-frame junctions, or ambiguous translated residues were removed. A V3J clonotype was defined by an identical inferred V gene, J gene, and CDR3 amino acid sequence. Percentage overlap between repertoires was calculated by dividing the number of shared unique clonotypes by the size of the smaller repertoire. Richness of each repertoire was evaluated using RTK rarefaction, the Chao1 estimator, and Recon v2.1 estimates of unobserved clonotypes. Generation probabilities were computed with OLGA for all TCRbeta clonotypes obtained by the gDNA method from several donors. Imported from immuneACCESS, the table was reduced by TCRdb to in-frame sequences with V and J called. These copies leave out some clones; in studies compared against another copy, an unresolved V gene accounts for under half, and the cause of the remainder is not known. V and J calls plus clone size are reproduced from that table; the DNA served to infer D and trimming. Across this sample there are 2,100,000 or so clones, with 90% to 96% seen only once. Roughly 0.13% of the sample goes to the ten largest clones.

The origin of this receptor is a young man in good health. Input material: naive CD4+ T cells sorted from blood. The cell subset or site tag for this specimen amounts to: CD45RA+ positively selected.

CDR3 protein: CASSSRGVYNEQFF. The DNA sequence is as follows: TGTGCCAGCAGCTCCAGGGGCGTCTACAATGAGCAGTTCTTC. The chain employs TRBV5-4 and TRBJ2-1; possibly the D gene is TRBD1, per 6 matching bases. CDR1 and CDR2, per the germline V gene (reference sequence), are SGHNT and YYREEE. There are 14 amino acids in the CDR3, from cysteine to phenylalanine inclusive. Only the CDR3 portion is preserved as DNA: 42 bases, with reading frame beginning at the first base. V is reduced by 3 bases and J by 3 bases, leaving a spacing of 10 bases between them.